This T cell receptor beta chain was sequenced in a study of human CD8 memory T cell subsets. Libraries for TCR beta were constructed using UMI-labeled 5' RACE. TCRdb re-called the 5' RACE reads; every CDR3 protein appears as one record, without DNA. The sample has approximately 9,900 distinct CDR3 sequences. Germline values: CDR1 MNHEY, CDR2 SMNVEV (reference sequence). There are 12 residues in the CDR3. General study results and limits: Diversity in stem-like memory and precursor exhausted T cells was similarly high, unlike effector memory cells. The stem-like memory T cell repertoire shared very little with the precursor exhausted T cell repertoire.

This clonotype is called medium-sized based on its frequency. The antigen remains unidentified. The TCR was taken from a human donor in good health. The specimen was CD8+ T cells from PBMCs. The rearrangement uses TRBV27 and TRBJ1-2; the TRBD1 assignment by TCRdb is unverifiable without DNA. CDR3 protein: CASSGGQGACTF.